This record concerns one T cell receptor (beta chain) sequence. Its antigen is still unknown. This entry is derived from a study of OX40 agonist ivuxolimab in advanced cancers. Study information: At 75% to 90% male, the cohort had a mean age of about 60 years, ranging from about 20 to 79. Study-level findings and limits: Both CD4+ and CD8+ T cell populations in blood had undergone clonal expansion by week 6 at 0.1 to 3.0 mg/kg.

CDR3 length: 18 amino acids. Germline V gene lookup returns CDR1 SGDLS and CDR2 YYNGEE. Germline trimming cut 0 bases from V and 5 bases from J; bases unmatched to any gene: 11. Profiled with immunoSEQ multiplex PCR; TCRdb holds only in-frame clones, not every one. Of 50,000 to 75,000 clones in the sample, 70% to 90% were seen once. The gene calls are TRBV9 and TRBJ2-3; TRBD2 matches 11 bases. The sequence was collected from an adult with an advanced solid tumor such as melanoma, head and neck, liver or kidney cancer. Sample: CD4+ or CD8+ T cells sorted from blood, taken in a trial of the OX40 agonist ivuxolimab. The CDR3 coding sequence is TGTGCCAGCAGCGTAGCGCGATCTAGCGGGGGGCCCGGAGATACGCAGTATTTT. Amino acid sequence: CASSVARSSGGPGDTQYF.